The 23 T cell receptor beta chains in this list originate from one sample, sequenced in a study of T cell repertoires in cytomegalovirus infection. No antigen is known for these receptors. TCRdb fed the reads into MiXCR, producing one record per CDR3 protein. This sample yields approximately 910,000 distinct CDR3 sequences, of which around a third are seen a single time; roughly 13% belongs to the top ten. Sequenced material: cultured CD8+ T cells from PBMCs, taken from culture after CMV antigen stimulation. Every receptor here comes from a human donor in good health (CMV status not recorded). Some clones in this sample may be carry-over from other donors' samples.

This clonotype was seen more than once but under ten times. The CDR3 sequence is CASRKGVRNEKLFF. The CDR3 DNA is TGTGCCAGCAGGAAGGGGGTACGGAATGAAAAACTGTTTTTT. The V and J genes are TRBV28 and TRBJ1-4; a possible D gene is TRBD1 (6 bases). Germline assignment: CDR1 MDHEN and CDR2 SYDVKM. Trimming pared 6 bases from V and 5 bases from J, leaving 13 bases between. CDR3 length: 14 residues.

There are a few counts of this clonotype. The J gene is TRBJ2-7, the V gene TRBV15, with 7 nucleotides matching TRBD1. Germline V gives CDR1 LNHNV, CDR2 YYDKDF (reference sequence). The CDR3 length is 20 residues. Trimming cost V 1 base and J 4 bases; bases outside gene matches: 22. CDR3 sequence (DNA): TGTGCCACCAGCAGAGTGGGTACCCGGGACAGATTACCCGGCACTTACGAGCAGTACTTC. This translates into CATSRVGTRDRLPGTYEQYF.

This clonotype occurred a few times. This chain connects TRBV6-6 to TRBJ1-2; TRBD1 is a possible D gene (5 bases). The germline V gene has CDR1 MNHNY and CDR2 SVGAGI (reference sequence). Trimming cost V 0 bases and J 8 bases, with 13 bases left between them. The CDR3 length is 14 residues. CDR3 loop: CASSYSGVAVGYTF. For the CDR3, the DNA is TGTGCCAGCAGTTACTCGGGGGTCGCCGTCGGCTACACCTTC.

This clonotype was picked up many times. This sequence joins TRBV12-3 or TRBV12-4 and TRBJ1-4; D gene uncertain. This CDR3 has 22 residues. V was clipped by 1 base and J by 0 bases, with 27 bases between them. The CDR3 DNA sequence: TGTGCCAGCAGTTTAGACCTTGGTCTGCCTCCCCCCGGACGGTCAACTAATGAAAAACTGTTTTTT. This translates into CASSLDLGLPPPGRSTNEKLFF.

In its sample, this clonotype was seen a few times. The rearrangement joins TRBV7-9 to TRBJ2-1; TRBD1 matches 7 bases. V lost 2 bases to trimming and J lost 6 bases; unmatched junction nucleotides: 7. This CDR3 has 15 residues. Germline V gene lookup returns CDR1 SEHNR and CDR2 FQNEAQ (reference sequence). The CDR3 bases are TGTGCCAGCAGCTTAATTGACAGGGTTTTCAATGAGCAGTTCTTC. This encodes CASSLIDRVFNEQFF.

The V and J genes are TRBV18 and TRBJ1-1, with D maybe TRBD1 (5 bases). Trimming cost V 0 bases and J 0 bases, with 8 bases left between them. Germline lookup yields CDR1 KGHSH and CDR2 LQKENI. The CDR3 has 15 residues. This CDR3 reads CASSPPEGLNTEAFF. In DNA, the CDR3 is TGTGCCAGCTCACCACCGGAGGGGTTGAACACTGAAGCTTTCTTT.

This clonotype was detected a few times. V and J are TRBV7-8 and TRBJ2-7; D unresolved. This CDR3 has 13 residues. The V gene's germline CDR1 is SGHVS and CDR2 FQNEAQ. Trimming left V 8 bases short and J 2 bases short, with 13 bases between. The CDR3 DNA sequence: TGTGCCAGCTCCTGGGCAACTCCCTACGAGCAGTACGTC. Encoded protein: CASSWATPYEQYV.

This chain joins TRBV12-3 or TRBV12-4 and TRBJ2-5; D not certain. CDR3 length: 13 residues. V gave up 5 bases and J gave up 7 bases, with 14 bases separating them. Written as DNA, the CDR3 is TGTGCCAGCAGTCCAGACTGGCGTGGGACCCAGTACTTC. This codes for CASSPDWRGTQYF.

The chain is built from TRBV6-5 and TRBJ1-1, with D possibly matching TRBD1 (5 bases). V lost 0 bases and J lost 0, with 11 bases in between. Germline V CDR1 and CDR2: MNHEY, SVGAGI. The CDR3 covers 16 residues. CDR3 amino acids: CASSYSYGGVNTEAFF. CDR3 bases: TGTGCCAGCAGTTACTCGTATGGGGGAGTGAACACTGAAGCTTTCTTT.

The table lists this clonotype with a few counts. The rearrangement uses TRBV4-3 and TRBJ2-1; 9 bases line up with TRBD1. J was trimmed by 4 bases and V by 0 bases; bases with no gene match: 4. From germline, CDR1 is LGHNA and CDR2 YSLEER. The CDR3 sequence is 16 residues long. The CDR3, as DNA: TGCGCCAGCAGCCAAGACGGGACAGGGATTTACAATGAGCAGTTCTTC. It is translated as CASSQDGTGIYNEQFF.

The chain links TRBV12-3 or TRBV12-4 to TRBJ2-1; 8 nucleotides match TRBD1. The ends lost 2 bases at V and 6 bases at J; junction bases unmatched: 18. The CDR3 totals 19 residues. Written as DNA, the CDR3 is TGTGCCAGCAGTTTACCCATCCCCTTGGACAGGGTTAAGGCCAATGAGCAGTTCTTC. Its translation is CASSLPIPLDRVKANEQFF.

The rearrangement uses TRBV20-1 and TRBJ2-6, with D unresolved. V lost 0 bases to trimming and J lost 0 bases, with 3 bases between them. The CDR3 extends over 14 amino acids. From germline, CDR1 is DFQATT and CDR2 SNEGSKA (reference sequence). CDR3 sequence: CSARDLSGANVLTF. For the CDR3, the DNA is TGCAGTGCTAGAGACCTCTCTGGGGCCAACGTCCTGACTTTC.

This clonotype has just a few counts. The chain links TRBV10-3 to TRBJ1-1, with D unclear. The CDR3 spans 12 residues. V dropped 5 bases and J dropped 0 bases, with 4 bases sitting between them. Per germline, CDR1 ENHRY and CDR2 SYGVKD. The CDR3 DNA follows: TGTGCCATCAGTATCATGAACACTGAAGCTTTCTTT. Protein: CAISIMNTEAFF.

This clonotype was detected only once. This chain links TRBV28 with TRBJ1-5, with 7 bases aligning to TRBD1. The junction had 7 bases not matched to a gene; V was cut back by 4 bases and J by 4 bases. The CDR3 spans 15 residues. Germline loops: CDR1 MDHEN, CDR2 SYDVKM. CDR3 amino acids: CASSYDREENQPQHF. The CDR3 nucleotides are TGTGCCAGCAGTTACGACAGGGAAGAGAATCAGCCCCAGCATTTT.

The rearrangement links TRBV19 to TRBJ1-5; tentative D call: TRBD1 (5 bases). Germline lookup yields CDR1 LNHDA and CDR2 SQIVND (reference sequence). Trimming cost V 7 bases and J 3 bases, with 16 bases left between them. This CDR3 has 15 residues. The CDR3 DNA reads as TGTGCCAGTAAGGGGCCTCGCGGTACCAATCAGCCCCAGCATTTT. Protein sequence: CASKGPRGTNQPQHF.

Written as DNA, the CDR3 is TGTGCCAGCGGAACTAGAAGGCCCTACAGCATTCAGTACTTC. Its protein product is CASGTRRPYSIQYF. The genes are TRBV27 and TRBJ2-4; possible D gene TRBD2, 5 bases. With 8 bases removed from V and 9 bases from J, the gap between germline ends came to 20 bases. Germline CDR1 MNHEY, CDR2 SMNVEV (reference sequence). The CDR3 runs to 14 residues.

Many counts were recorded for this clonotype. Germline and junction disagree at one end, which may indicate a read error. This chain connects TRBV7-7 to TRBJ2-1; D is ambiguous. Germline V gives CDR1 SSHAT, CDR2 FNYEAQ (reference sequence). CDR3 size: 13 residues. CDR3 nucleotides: TGTGCTAGCAGCTTAGCATCACACAATGAGCAGTTCTTC. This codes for CASSLASHNEQFF. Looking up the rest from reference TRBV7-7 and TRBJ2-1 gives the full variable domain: GAGVSQSPRYKVTKRGQDVTLRCDPISSHATLYWYQQALGQGPEFLTYFNYEAQPDKSGLPSDRFSAERPEGSISTLTIQRTEQRDSAMYRCASSLASHNEQFFGPGTRLTVL.

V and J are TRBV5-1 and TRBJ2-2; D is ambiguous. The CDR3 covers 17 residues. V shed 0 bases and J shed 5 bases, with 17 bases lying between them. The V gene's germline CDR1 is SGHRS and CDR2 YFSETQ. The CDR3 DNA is TGCGCCAGCAGCTTGGGGCGTCTGGCACTGACGACCGGGGAGCTGTTTTTT. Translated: CASSLGRLALTTGELFF.

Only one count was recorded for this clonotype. Here the CDR3 reads CASGLNPVAGYTF. The CDR3 DNA reads TGTGCTAGTGGTTTGAATCCCGTGGCTGGCTACACCTTC. V usage is TRBV12-5 and J usage is TRBJ1-2; D is undetermined. CDR1 LGHNT and CDR2 FRNRAP come from the germline V gene. Between the trimmed V and J ends, which lost 2 bases and 7 bases, there was a span of 11 bases. This CDR3 comprises 13 residues.

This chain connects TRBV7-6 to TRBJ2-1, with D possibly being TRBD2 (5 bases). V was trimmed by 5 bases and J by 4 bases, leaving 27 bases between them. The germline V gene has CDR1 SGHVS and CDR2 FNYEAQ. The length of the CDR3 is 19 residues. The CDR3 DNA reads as TGTGCCAGCAGCCTCCTTATTTCCCTCCGGGGTCTTTCATACAATGAGCAGTTCTTC. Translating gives CASSLLISLRGLSYNEQFF.

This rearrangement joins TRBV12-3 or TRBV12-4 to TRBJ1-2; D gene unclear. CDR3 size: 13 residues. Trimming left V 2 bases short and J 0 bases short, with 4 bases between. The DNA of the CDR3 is TGTGCCAGCAGTTTAAAACCTAACTATGGCTACACCTTC. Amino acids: CASSLKPNYGYTF.

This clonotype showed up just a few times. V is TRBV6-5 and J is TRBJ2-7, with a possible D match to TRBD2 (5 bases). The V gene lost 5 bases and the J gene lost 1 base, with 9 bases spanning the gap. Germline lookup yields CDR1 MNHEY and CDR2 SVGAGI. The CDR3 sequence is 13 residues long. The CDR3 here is CASSPRTSYEQYV. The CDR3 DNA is TGTGCCAGCAGTCCCCGGACTTCCTACGAGCAGTACGTC.

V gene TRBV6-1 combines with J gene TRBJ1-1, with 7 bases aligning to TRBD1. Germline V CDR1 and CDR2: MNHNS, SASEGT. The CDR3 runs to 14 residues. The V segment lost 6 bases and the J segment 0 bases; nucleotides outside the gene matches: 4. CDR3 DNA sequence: TGTGCCAGCAGGGGGACAGCCATGAACACTGAAGCTTTCTTT. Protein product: CASRGTAMNTEAFF.